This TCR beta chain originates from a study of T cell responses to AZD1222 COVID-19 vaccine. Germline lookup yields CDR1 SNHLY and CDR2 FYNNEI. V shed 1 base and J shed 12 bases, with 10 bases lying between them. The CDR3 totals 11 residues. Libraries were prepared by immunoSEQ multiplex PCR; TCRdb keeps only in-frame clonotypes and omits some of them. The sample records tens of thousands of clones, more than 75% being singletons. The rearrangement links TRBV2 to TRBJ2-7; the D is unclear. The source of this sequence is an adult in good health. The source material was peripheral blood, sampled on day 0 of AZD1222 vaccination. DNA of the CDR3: TGTGCCAGCAGTGAAGGCCCTCGGGTGTACTTC. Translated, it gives CASSEGPRVYF.